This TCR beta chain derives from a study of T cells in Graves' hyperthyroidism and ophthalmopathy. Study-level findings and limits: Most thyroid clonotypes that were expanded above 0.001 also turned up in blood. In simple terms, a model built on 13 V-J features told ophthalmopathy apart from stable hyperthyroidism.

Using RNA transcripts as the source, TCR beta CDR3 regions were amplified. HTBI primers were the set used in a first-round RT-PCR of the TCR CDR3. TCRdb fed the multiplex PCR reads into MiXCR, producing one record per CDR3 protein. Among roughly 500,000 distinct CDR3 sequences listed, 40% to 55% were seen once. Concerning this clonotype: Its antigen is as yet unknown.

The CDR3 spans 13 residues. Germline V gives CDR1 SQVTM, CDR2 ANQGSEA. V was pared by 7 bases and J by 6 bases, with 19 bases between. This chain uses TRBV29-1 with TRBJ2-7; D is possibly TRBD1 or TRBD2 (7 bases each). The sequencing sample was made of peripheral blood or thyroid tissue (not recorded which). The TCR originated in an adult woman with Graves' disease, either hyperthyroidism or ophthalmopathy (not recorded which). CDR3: CSALTGRAGEQYF. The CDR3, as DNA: TGCAGCGCCCTGACAGGGAGGGCCGGCGAGCAGTACTTC.